This T cell receptor (beta chain) was captured in a study of response to subunit inactivated influenza vaccine. TCRdb re-derived calls from the RT-PCR reads in MiXCR, one entry per CDR3 protein. The sample includes 700,000 to 800,000 distinct CDR3 sequences, under 20% of them seen just once. The TCR originated in a man in his fifties or sixties who received an inactivated influenza vaccine. Sequencing used PBMCs from blood, obtained roughly 5 days after vaccination.

The CDR3 region has the DNA TGCAGTGCTAGAGATCAGGACAGTTACGAGCAGTACTTC. Translated: CSARDQDSYEQYF. This sequence joins TRBV20-1 and TRBJ2-7; tentatively, D is TRBD1 (6 bases). The germline V and J ends were trimmed by 0 bases and 4 bases, with 10 bases remaining between them. The germline gives CDR1 DFQATT, CDR2 SNEGSKA (reference sequence). This CDR3 is 13 amino acids long.